This T cell receptor beta chain stems from a study of shared clonotypes between healthy human individuals. Of note for this clone: Its cognate antigen is unknown. The sample has other DNA sequences that encode this CDR3 too.

Study-wide results and caveats: An effect of sequencing depth on clonotype sharing among donors was expected.

TCRdb's copy holds only in-frame clones and misses some; the assay was immunoSEQ multiplex PCR. The sample shows some 700,000 clones, roughly 91% of them seen only once. The ends lost 5 bases at V and 3 bases at J; junction bases unmatched: 8. The germline CDR1 and CDR2 sequences are SEHNR and FQNEAQ (reference sequence). The CDR3 spans 15 residues. The receptor comes from a man between 18 and 29 years old in good health. Some clones in this sample may be carry-over from other donors' samples. The V and J genes are TRBV7-9 and TRBJ2-5; 8 bases are shared with TRBD1. Input material: memory CD8+ T cells from PBMCs. The subset: CD45RO+ cells pooled with CCR7-negative TemRA cells. The CDR3 region is CASSLRTGREETQYF. The DNA for the CDR3 is TGTGCCAGCAGCCTGCGGACAGGGCGAGAAGAGACCCAGTACTTC.